This TCR beta chain was obtained from a study of cytomegalovirus exposure and HLA in healthy donors. At the level of the study: Sequencing of about 179 million T cells in an earlier analysis found 100 million or so unique TCR beta sequences. Regarding the study as a whole: CMV serostatus was the only immune exposure information that was available.

CDR1 and CDR2 from the germline V gene are SGDLS and YYNGEE. The CDR3 runs 16 residues. V shed 1 base, J shed 0 bases, and the junction held 3 bases outside the gene matches. Worth noting for this clone: The antigen is undetermined.

The PCR was carried out with 60 Vbeta primers and 13 Jbeta primers. Authors' analysis steps: The authors later counted 65 million to 80 million unique TCR beta chains, roughly 11 million of them shared. Only in-frame clones appear in the TCRdb table, and some are missing; sequencing was by immunoSEQ multiplex PCR. The DNA gave D and trimming, while V, J and clone size come from that table. The sample yields some 95,000 clones, around 77% seen once. The genes are TRBV9 and TRBJ1-4, with TRBD1 matching over 7 bases. The sequence was collected from a man aged 25-45 years in good health and CMV-seronegative. The sequencing input was PBMCs. Here the CDR3 reads CASSVTGTATNEKLFF. CDR3 nucleotides: TGTGCCAGCAGCGTAACGGGGACAGCAACTAATGAAAAACTGTTTTTT.